Detailed here is one TCR beta chain. An end of the junction does not agree with germline; a read error may underlie this. The sample belongs to a study of tumor and adjacent non-tumor tissue in lung cancer. Three rounds of nested PCR, following a modified ARM-PCR protocol, produced the TCRbeta library. From the multiplex PCR reads, TCRdb called clonotypes with MiXCR, one entry per CDR3 protein. The sample includes tens of thousands of distinct CDR3 sequences, around 77% of them seen just once. Per germline, CDR1 SGHAT and CDR2 FQNNGV. This CDR3 region has 15 residues. This sample's RNA came from whole unsorted tissue.

The TCR sequence derives from a woman in her thirties or forties with non-small cell lung cancer. Specimen: lung tumor tissue. The genes are TRBV11-2 and TRBJ2-7; D gene uncertain. The CDR3 DNA sequence: TGCGCCAGCACCTTAGATCCCCAGAGATCCTACGAGCAGTACTTC. It translates to CASTLDPQRSYEQYF.